This T cell receptor beta chain was identified in a study of blood T cell repertoires in COVID-19. Study context: Italy, Spain and the United States were the sources of the convalescent and acute COVID-19 samples.

Trimming shortened V by 4 bases and J by 5 bases, and 17 bases separated the two germline ends. This CDR3 contains 15 residues. CDR1 MRHNA and CDR2 SNTAGT come from the germline V gene. Original methodology: Nucleated cell number was recorded as an estimate derived from reference gene primer amplification. The repertoire was sequenced with immunoSEQ multiplex PCR; TCRdb's copy has only in-frame clones and lacks some. V and J calls and clone size follow that table, whereas D and trimming were derived from the DNA. The table includes approximately 200,000 clones, about 87% detected once. This chain uses TRBV6-4 with TRBJ2-5; the D gene is possibly TRBD2 (6 bases). What was sequenced was peripheral blood. The origin of this receptor is a woman in her 30s with acute or convalescent COVID-19. The CDR3 DNA is TGTGCCAGCAGTGCCGGGGCAGGAGGGACGGAGACCCAGTACTTC. It specifies CASSAGAGGTETQYF.